This TCR beta chain was recorded in a study of T cells in narcolepsy. Details on this clone: The antigen is unknown.

Libraries were prepared by immunoSEQ multiplex PCR; TCRdb keeps only in-frame clonotypes and omits some of them. The repertoire consists of about 25,000 clones, with 70% to 85% occurring once and the leading ten covering 0.71%. General study points: Healthy controls reportedly lacked the autoreactive clonotypes serially found in patients' blood. In some patient and control memory CD4+ samples, autoreactive clones were absent.

Germline values: CDR1 MNHEY, CDR2 SVGAGI. This CDR3 has 12 amino acids. The V and J ends lost 5 bases and 10 bases respectively, with 14 bases between them. The sequence came from a human donor with narcolepsy. The material sequenced was CD45RA- memory CD4+ T cells from PBMCs. The V call is TRBV6-5, the J call TRBJ1-2; D remains ambiguous. The CDR3 bases are TGTGCCAGCAGTATCGACGGACGCGTCTACACCTTC. Amino acid sequence: CASSIDGRVYTF.